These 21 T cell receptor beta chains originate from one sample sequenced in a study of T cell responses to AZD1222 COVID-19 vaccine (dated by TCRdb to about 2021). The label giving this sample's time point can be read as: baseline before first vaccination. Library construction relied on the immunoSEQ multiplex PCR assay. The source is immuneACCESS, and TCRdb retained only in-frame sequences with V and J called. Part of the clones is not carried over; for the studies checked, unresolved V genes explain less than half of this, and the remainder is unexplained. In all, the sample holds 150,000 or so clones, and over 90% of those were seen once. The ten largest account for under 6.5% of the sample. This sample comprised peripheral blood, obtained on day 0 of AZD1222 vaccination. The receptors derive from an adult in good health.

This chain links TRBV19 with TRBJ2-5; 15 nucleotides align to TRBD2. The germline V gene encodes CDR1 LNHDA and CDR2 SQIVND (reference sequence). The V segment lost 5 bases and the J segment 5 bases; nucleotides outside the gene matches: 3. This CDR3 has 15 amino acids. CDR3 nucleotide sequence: TGTGCCAGTAGTCTCGGACTAGCGGGAGGGGAGACCCAGTACTTC. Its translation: CASSLGLAGGETQYF. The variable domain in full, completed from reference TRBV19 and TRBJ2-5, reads DGGITQSPKYLFRKEGQNVTLSCEQNLNHDAMYWYRQDPGQGLRLIYYSQIVNDFQKGDIAEGYSVSREKKESFPLTVTSAQKNPTAFYLCASSLGLAGGETQYFGPGTRLLVL.

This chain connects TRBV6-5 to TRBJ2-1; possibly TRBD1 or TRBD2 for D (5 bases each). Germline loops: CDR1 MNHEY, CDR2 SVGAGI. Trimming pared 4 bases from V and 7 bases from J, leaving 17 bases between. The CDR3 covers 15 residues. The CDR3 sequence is CASSSPTGAGNEQFF. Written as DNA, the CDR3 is TGTGCCAGCAGTTCTCCGACCGGGGCAGGAAATGAGCAGTTCTTC.

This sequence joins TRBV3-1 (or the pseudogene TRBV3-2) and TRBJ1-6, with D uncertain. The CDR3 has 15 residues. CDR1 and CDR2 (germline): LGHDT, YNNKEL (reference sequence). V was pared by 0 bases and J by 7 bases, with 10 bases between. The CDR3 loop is CASSQDAGENSPLHF. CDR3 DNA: TGTGCCAGCAGCCAAGACGCCGGGGAGAATTCACCCCTCCACTTT.

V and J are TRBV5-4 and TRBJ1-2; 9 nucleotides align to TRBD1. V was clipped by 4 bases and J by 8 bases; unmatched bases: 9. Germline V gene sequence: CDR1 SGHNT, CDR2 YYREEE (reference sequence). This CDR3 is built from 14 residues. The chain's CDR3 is CASSLPGQGHGYTF. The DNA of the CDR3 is TGTGCCAGCAGCCTACCGGGACAGGGCCACGGCTACACCTTC.

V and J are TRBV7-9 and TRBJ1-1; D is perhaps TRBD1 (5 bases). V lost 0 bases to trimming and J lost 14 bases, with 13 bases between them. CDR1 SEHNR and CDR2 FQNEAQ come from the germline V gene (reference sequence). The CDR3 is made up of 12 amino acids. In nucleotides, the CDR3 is TGTGCCAGCAGCTTAGCGTCCGGAAGGGGCTTCTTT. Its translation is CASSLASGRGFF.

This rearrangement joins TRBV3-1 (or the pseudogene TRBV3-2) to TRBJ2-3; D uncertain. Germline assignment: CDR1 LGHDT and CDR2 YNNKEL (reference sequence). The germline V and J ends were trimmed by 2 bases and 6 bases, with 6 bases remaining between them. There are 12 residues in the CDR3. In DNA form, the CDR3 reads TGTGCCAGCAGCCAAACTTGGGATACGCAGTATTTT. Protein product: CASSQTWDTQYF.

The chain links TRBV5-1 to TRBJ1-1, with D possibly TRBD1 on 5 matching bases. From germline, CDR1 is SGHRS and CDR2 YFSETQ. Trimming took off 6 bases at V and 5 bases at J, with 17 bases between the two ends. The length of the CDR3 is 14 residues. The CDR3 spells CASTDRGRGTEAFF. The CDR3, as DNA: TGCGCCAGCACCGATAGGGGAAGGGGTACTGAAGCTTTCTTT.

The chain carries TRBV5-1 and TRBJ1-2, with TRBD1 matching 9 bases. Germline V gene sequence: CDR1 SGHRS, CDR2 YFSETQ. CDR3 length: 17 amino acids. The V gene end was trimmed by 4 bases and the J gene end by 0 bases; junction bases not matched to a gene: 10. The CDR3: CASSPDAQGAPNYGYTF. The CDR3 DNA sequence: TGCGCCAGCAGCCCCGATGCACAGGGGGCACCTAACTATGGCTACACCTTC.

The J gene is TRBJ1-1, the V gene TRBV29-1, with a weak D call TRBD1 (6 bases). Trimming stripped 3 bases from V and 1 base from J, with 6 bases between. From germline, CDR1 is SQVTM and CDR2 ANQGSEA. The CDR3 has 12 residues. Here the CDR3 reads CSVETGNTEAFF. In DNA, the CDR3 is TGCAGCGTTGAGACAGGGAACACTGAAGCTTTCTTT.

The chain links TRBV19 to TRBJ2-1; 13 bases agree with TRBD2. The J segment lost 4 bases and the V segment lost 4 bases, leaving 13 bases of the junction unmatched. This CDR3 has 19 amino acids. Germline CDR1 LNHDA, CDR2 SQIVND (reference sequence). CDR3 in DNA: TGTGCCAGTAGTAGAAGACTAGCGGGAGGCCTGTCGAGTTACAATGAGCAGTTCTTC. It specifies CASSRRLAGGLSSYNEQFF.

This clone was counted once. The CDR3 DNA reads TGTGCCAGCAGTGAACACAGGGACGGGGAGCTGTTTTTT. It specifies CASSEHRDGELFF. The genes are TRBV25-1 and TRBJ2-2, with D maybe TRBD1 (6 bases). This CDR3 has 13 amino acids. Per the germline V gene, CDR1 is MGHDK and CDR2 is SYGVNS. The V end was cut by 2 bases, the J end by 7 bases, with 8 bases between.

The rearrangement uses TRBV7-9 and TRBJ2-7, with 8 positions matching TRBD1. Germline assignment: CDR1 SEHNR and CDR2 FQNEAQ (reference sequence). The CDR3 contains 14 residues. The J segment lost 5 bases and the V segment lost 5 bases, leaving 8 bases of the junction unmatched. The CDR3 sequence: CASSPRQGIHEQYF. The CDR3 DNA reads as TGTGCCAGCAGCCCCAGACAGGGGATCCACGAGCAGTACTTC.

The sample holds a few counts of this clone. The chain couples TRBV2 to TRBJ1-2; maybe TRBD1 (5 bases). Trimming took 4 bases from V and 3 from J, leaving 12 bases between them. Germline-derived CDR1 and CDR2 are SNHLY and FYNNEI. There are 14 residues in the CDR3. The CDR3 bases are TGTGCCAGCAGTGTAAACCAGGGAGACTATGGCTACACCTTC. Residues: CASSVNQGDYGYTF. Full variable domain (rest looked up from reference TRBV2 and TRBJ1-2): EPEVTQTPSHQVTQMGQEVILRCVPISNHLYFYWYRQILGQKVEFLVSFYNNEISEKSEIFDDQFSVERPDGSNFTLKIRSTKLEDSAMYFCASSVNQGDYGYTFGSGTRLTVV.

The CDR3: CASRQRSNEQFF. In nucleotides, the CDR3 is TGTGCCAGCAGGCAGCGGAGCAATGAGCAGTTCTTC. The chain uses TRBV6-6 and TRBJ2-1; D is possibly TRBD2 (5 bases). CDR3 length: 12 amino acids. Germline CDR1 MNHNY, CDR2 SVGAGI (reference sequence). The germline V and J ends were trimmed by 6 bases and 6 bases, with 9 bases remaining between them.

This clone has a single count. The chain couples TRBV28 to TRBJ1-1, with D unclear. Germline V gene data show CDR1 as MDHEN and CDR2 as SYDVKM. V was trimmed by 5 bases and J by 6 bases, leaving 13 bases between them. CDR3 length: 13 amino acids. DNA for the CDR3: TGTGCCAGCAGTAAAATAGAAAGGGCTGAAGCTTTCTTT. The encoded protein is CASSKIERAEAFF.

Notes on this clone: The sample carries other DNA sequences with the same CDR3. CDR3 in amino acids: CASSSGTGAYEQYF. DNA of the CDR3: TGTGCCAGCAGCTCCGGGACAGGGGCCTACGAGCAGTACTTC. J is TRBJ2-7 and V is TRBV5-4; 10 bases align to TRBD1. J gave up 2 bases and V 3 bases, and 2 bases lay outside the gene matches. Germline CDR1 is SGHNT and CDR2 is YYREEE (reference sequence). The CDR3 is 14 amino acids. Full variable domain (rest looked up from reference TRBV5-4 and TRBJ2-7): ETGVTQSPTHLIKTRGQQVTLRCSSQSGHNTVSWYQQALGQGPQFIFQYYREEENGRGNFPPRFSGLQFPNYSSELNVNALELDDSALYLCASSSGTGAYEQYFGPGTRLTVT.

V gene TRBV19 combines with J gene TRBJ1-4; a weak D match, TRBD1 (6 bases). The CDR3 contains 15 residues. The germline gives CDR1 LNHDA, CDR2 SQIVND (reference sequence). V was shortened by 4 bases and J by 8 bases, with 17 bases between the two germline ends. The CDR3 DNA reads TGTGCCAGTAGTACTGGGACACAAAGGGACGAAAAACTGTTTTTT. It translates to CASSTGTQRDEKLFF. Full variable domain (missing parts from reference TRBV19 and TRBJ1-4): DGGITQSPKYLFRKEGQNVTLSCEQNLNHDAMYWYRQDPGQGLRLIYYSQIVNDFQKGDIAEGYSVSREKKESFPLTVTSAQKNPTAFYLCASSTGTQRDEKLFFGSGTQLSVL.

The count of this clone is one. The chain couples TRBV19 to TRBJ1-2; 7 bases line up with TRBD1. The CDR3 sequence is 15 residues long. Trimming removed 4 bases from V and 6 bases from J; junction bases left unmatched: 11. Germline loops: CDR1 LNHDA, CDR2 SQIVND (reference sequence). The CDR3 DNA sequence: TGTGCCAGTAGTACCCGATACAGGGGTTGGAATGGCTACACCTTC. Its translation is CASSTRYRGWNGYTF.

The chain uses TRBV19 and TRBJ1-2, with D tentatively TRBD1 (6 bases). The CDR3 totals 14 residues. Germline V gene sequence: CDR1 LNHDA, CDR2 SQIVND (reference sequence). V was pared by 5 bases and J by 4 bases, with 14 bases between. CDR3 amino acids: CASSEGHAPYGYTF. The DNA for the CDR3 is TGTGCCAGTAGTGAGGGACACGCGCCCTATGGCTACACCTTC.

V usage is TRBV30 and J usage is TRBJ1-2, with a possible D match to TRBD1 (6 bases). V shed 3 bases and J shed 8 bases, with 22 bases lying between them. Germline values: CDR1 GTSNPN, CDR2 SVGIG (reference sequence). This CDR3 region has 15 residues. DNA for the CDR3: TGTGCCTGGAGCGGACAGCTCCTAACGGGGAAAGGCTACACCTTC. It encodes CAWSGQLLTGKGYTF.

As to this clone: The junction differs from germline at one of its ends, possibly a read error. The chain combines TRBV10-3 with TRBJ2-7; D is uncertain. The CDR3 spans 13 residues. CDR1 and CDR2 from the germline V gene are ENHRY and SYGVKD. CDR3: CATSDPSSYEQYF. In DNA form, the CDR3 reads TGTGCCACCAGTGACCCCTCCTCCTACGAGCAGTACTTC.